Listed below are T cell receptor beta chains from one sample, sequenced in a study of blood T cell repertoires in COVID-19. Produced via immunoSEQ multiplex PCR; TCRdb's table is partial and in-frame only. This sample carries 130,000 to 150,000 clones, about 80% of them seen once, and the ten largest clones take approximately 3.4%. The source material was peripheral blood. Receptors were obtained from a man between 65 and 80 years old who had recovered from COVID-19. Each CDR3 is given with its conserved first and last residue. Each record gives: J gene, D gene, V gene, clone size, CDR3 length, CDR3 protein, CDR3 DNA. A D gene is named only where the DNA matches it firmly. Where a row states a size, it is once, few, many or the class of an expanded clone; other rows omit it.

J gene: TRBJ2-1; D gene: NA; V gene: TRBV30; clone size: NA; CDR3 length: 14; CDR3 protein: CAWDLGGGYNEQFF; CDR3 DNA: TGTGCCTGGGACTTGGGAGGTGGCTACAATGAGCAGTTCTTC
J gene: TRBJ1-2; D gene: NA; V gene: TRBV6-5; clone size: NA; CDR3 length: 13; CDR3 protein: CASSYSSVGGYTF; CDR3 DNA: TGTGCCAGCAGTTACTCCTCCGTCGGGGGCTACACCTTC
J gene: TRBJ2-3; D gene: TRBD2; V gene: TRBV3-1/TRBV3-2; clone size: NA; CDR3 length: 19; CDR3 protein: CASSQPKPSGTQTVNTQYF; CDR3 DNA: TGTGCCAGCAGCCAACCGAAACCTAGCGGGACCCAAACGGTAAATACGCAGTATTTT
J gene: TRBJ1-1; D gene: NA; V gene: TRBV27; clone size: NA; CDR3 length: 13; CDR3 protein: CASSLEGNTEAFF; CDR3 DNA: TGTGCCAGCAGTTTGGAGGGGAACACTGAAGCTTTCTTT
J gene: TRBJ2-5; D gene: TRBD1; V gene: TRBV11-2; clone size: NA; CDR3 length: 17; CDR3 protein: CASSPLFSGQHQETQYF; CDR3 DNA: TGTGCCAGCAGCCCTCTCTTTTCGGGACAGCATCAAGAGACCCAGTACTTC
J gene: TRBJ2-1; D gene: TRBD1; V gene: TRBV4-1; clone size: NA; CDR3 length: 18; CDR3 protein: CASSQDILRDRAYNEQFF; CDR3 DNA: TGCGCCAGCAGCCAAGATATCCTCCGGGACAGGGCCTACAATGAGCAGTTCTTC
J gene: TRBJ1-4; D gene: TRBD1; V gene: TRBV7-3; clone size: NA; CDR3 length: 16; CDR3 protein: CASSPDRGRINEKLFF; CDR3 DNA: TGTGCCAGCAGCCCGGACAGGGGGCGGATTAATGAAAAACTGTTTTTT
J gene: TRBJ1-2; D gene: NA; V gene: TRBV27; clone size: NA; CDR3 length: 15; CDR3 protein: CASSPADSSGYGYTF; CDR3 DNA: TGTGCCAGCAGTCCCGCGGATTCCAGCGGCTATGGCTACACCTTC
J gene: TRBJ2-7; D gene: TRBD2; V gene: TRBV6-6; clone size: few; CDR3 length: 13; CDR3 protein: CASSSAGGYEQYF; CDR3 DNA: TGTGCCAGCAGTTCTGCGGGGGGCTACGAGCAGTACTTC
J gene: TRBJ2-1; D gene: TRBD2; V gene: TRBV9; clone size: once; CDR3 length: 15; CDR3 protein: CASSVESGRRGEQFF; CDR3 DNA: TGTGCCAGCAGCGTAGAGAGCGGGAGGAGAGGTGAGCAGTTCTTC
J gene: TRBJ1-2; D gene: NA; V gene: TRBV19; clone size: NA; CDR3 length: 13; CDR3 protein: CASSYRENYGYTF; CDR3 DNA: TGTGCCAGTAGTTACAGGGAAAACTATGGCTACACCTTC
J gene: TRBJ2-2; D gene: TRBD2; V gene: TRBV15; clone size: NA; CDR3 length: 17; CDR3 protein: CATSRDLSGSFAGELFF; CDR3 DNA: TGTGCCACCAGCAGAGACCTTAGCGGGAGTTTCGCCGGGGAGCTGTTTTTT
J gene: TRBJ2-7; D gene: NA; V gene: TRBV5-8; clone size: once; CDR3 length: 13; CDR3 protein: CASSLPLENEQYF; CDR3 DNA: TGTGCCAGCAGCCTCCCCTTGGAGAACGAGCAGTACTTC
J gene: TRBJ2-7; D gene: TRBD2; V gene: TRBV11-2; clone size: NA; CDR3 length: 14; CDR3 protein: CASSVGGGIYEQYF; CDR3 DNA: TGTGCCAGCAGCGTTGGGGGGGGTATCTACGAGCAGTACTTC
J gene: TRBJ2-7; D gene: TRBD1; V gene: TRBV27; clone size: few; CDR3 length: 14; CDR3 protein: CASSFMTGDGEQYF; CDR3 DNA: TGTGCCAGCAGTTTTATGACAGGGGATGGCGAGCAGTACTTC
J gene: TRBJ2-3; D gene: NA; V gene: TRBV2; clone size: NA; CDR3 length: 14; CDR3 protein: CASREETRGDTQYF; CDR3 DNA: TGTGCCAGCAGAGAGGAGACCCGCGGAGATACGCAGTATTTT
J gene: TRBJ2-3; D gene: NA; V gene: TRBV27; clone size: NA; CDR3 length: 15; CDR3 protein: CASSPRDSSTDTQYF; CDR3 DNA: TGTGCCAGCAGTCCCCGGGACTCTAGCACAGATACGCAGTATTTT
J gene: TRBJ2-2; D gene: NA; V gene: TRBV5-1; clone size: NA; CDR3 length: 13; CDR3 protein: CASGSGNTGELFF; CDR3 DNA: TGCGCCAGCGGGAGCGGGAACACCGGGGAGCTGTTTTTT
J gene: TRBJ2-5; D gene: NA; V gene: TRBV9; clone size: NA; CDR3 length: 15; CDR3 protein: CASSPGGGKTETQYF; CDR3 DNA: TGTGCCAGCAGCCCCGGTGGCGGGAAGACAGAGACCCAGTACTTC
J gene: TRBJ2-7; D gene: NA; V gene: TRBV18; clone size: NA; CDR3 length: 15; CDR3 protein: CASSPGSGRTYEQYF; CDR3 DNA: TGTGCCAGCTCACCAGGCAGCGGAAGGACCTACGAGCAGTACTTC
J gene: TRBJ2-1; D gene: TRBD1; V gene: TRBV6-1; clone size: many; CDR3 length: 15; CDR3 protein: CASSEAGTGYAEQFF; CDR3 DNA: TGTGCCAGCAGTGAAGCCGGGACAGGGTATGCTGAGCAGTTCTTC
J gene: TRBJ2-1; D gene: TRBD1; V gene: TRBV5-1; clone size: NA; CDR3 length: 14; CDR3 protein: CASSLLQGDNEQFF; CDR3 DNA: TGCGCCAGCAGCTTGCTACAGGGGGACAATGAGCAGTTCTTC
J gene: TRBJ2-4; D gene: NA; V gene: TRBV6-5; clone size: few; CDR3 length: 13; CDR3 protein: CASSSEAGNIQYF; CDR3 DNA: TGTGCCAGCAGTTCCGAAGCGGGAAACATTCAGTACTTC
J gene: TRBJ1-5; D gene: NA; V gene: TRBV2; clone size: many; CDR3 length: 14; CDR3 protein: CASSGGLFNQPQHF; CDR3 DNA: TGTGCCAGCAGTGGCGGACTGTTCAATCAGCCCCAGCATTTT
J gene: TRBJ1-1; D gene: TRBD1; V gene: TRBV7-9; clone size: NA; CDR3 length: 15; CDR3 protein: CASSRTGALNTEAFF; CDR3 DNA: TGTGCCAGCAGCAGAACAGGGGCGTTGAACACTGAAGCTTTCTTT
J gene: TRBJ2-7; D gene: NA; V gene: TRBV5-1; clone size: NA; CDR3 length: 15; CDR3 protein: CASSLMQGTSYEQYF; CDR3 DNA: TGCGCCAGCAGCTTGATGCAGGGAACATCCTACGAGCAGTACTTC
J gene: TRBJ2-5; D gene: TRBD1; V gene: TRBV23-1; clone size: NA; CDR3 length: 15; CDR3 protein: CASSPLTGGSETQYF; CDR3 DNA: TGCGCCAGCAGTCCTCTGACAGGGGGCTCGGAGACCCAGTACTTC
J gene: TRBJ2-7; D gene: TRBD2; V gene: TRBV20-1; clone size: NA; CDR3 length: 15; CDR3 protein: CSASSGEGAGYEQYF; CDR3 DNA: TGCAGTGCTAGTAGTGGTGAAGGAGCGGGGTACGAGCAGTACTTC
J gene: TRBJ1-1; D gene: TRBD1; V gene: TRBV14; clone size: NA; CDR3 length: 16; CDR3 protein: CASSQASGGAYTEAFF; CDR3 DNA: TGTGCCAGCAGCCAAGCTTCAGGGGGCGCGTACACTGAAGCTTTCTTT
J gene: TRBJ2-2; D gene: TRBD1; V gene: TRBV2; clone size: few; CDR3 length: 19; CDR3 protein: CASSEDTGDVSGGTGELFF; CDR3 DNA: TGTGCCAGCAGTGAAGATACAGGGGATGTTTCTGGGGGCACCGGGGAGCTGTTTTTT
J gene: TRBJ2-1; D gene: TRBD2; V gene: TRBV10-3; clone size: NA; CDR3 length: 15; CDR3 protein: CAISETGTSSNEQFF; CDR3 DNA: TGTGCCATCAGTGAGACCGGGACTAGCAGCAATGAGCAGTTCTTC
J gene: TRBJ2-5; D gene: TRBD2; V gene: TRBV6-5; clone size: NA; CDR3 length: 13; CDR3 protein: CAGGEGPRETQYF; CDR3 DNA: TGTGCCGGAGGGGAGGGCCCTCGGGAGACCCAGTACTTC
J gene: TRBJ2-7; D gene: TRBD1; V gene: TRBV5-6; clone size: NA; CDR3 length: 14; CDR3 protein: CASSYGQGDYEQYF; CDR3 DNA: TGTGCCAGCAGCTACGGACAGGGGGATTACGAGCAGTACTTC
J gene: TRBJ2-1; D gene: NA; V gene: TRBV19; clone size: NA; CDR3 length: 13; CDR3 protein: CASSIQGVGEQFF; CDR3 DNA: TGTGCCAGTAGTATACAGGGTGTGGGTGAGCAGTTCTTC
J gene: TRBJ2-2; D gene: TRBD2; V gene: TRBV5-1; clone size: NA; CDR3 length: 15; CDR3 protein: CASSDGAGLSGELFF; CDR3 DNA: TGCGCCAGCAGTGATGGAGCGGGACTGTCCGGGGAGCTGTTTTTT
J gene: TRBJ1-5; D gene: NA; V gene: TRBV29-1; clone size: NA; CDR3 length: 13; CDR3 protein: CSVETGSNQPQHF; CDR3 DNA: TGCAGCGTTGAAACAGGTAGCAATCAGCCCCAGCATTTT
J gene: TRBJ2-2; D gene: NA; V gene: TRBV18; clone size: NA; CDR3 length: 15; CDR3 protein: CASSPTLAGSGELFF; CDR3 DNA: TGTGCCAGCTCACCAACACTAGCAGGATCCGGGGAGCTGTTTTTT
J gene: TRBJ1-2; D gene: TRBD1; V gene: TRBV5-8; clone size: NA; CDR3 length: 15; CDR3 protein: CASSPGRGQNYGYTF; CDR3 DNA: TGTGCCAGCAGTCCCGGACGGGGACAGAACTATGGCTACACCTTC
J gene: TRBJ1-1; D gene: NA; V gene: TRBV15; clone size: NA; CDR3 length: 15; CDR3 protein: CATSSGQGSETEAFF; CDR3 DNA: TGTGCCACCAGCAGCGGCCAGGGATCGGAGACTGAAGCTTTCTTT
J gene: TRBJ2-5; D gene: TRBD2; V gene: TRBV3-1/TRBV3-2; clone size: NA; CDR3 length: 17; CDR3 protein: CASSPQATSGPQETQYF; CDR3 DNA: TGTGCCAGCAGCCCCCAGGCTACTAGCGGGCCCCAAGAGACCCAGTACTTC
J gene: TRBJ2-5; D gene: TRBD2; V gene: TRBV5-5; clone size: NA; CDR3 length: 15; CDR3 protein: CASSVSGSREETQYF; CDR3 DNA: TGTGCCAGCAGCGTTAGCGGGAGTAGGGAAGAGACCCAGTACTTC
J gene: TRBJ2-7; D gene: TRBD2; V gene: TRBV30; clone size: NA; CDR3 length: 11; CDR3 protein: CAWSGGGEQYF; CDR3 DNA: TGTGCCTGGAGTGGGGGGGGCGAGCAGTACTTC
J gene: TRBJ2-2; D gene: TRBD2; V gene: TRBV2; clone size: NA; CDR3 length: 15; CDR3 protein: CASIGGLAWSGELFF; CDR3 DNA: TGTGCCAGCATTGGAGGACTAGCGTGGTCCGGGGAGCTGTTTTTT
J gene: TRBJ1-2; D gene: NA; V gene: TRBV21-1; clone size: NA; CDR3 length: 16; CDR3 protein: CASSRVGAPANYGYTF; CDR3 DNA: TGTGCCAGCAGCAGGGTAGGGGCCCCAGCTAACTATGGCTACACCTTC
J gene: TRBJ2-7; D gene: NA; V gene: TRBV5-6; clone size: NA; CDR3 length: 14; CDR3 protein: CASSPRWRESEQYF; CDR3 DNA: TGTGCCAGCAGCCCCAGGTGGAGGGAGTCCGAGCAGTACTTC
J gene: TRBJ2-1; D gene: TRBD2; V gene: TRBV5-1; clone size: once; CDR3 length: 16; CDR3 protein: CASSLGLAGEKGEQFF; CDR3 DNA: TGCGCCAGCAGCTTGGGGCTAGCGGGAGAAAAAGGTGAGCAGTTCTTC
J gene: TRBJ2-2; D gene: NA; V gene: TRBV7-2; clone size: NA; CDR3 length: 16; CDR3 protein: CASSLLGTQGRGELFF; CDR3 DNA: TGTGCCAGCAGCTTACTAGGTACCCAGGGCCGCGGGGAGCTGTTTTTT
J gene: TRBJ2-1; D gene: NA; V gene: TRBV5-1; clone size: NA; CDR3 length: 17; CDR3 protein: CASSGRTSSSSYNEQFF; CDR3 DNA: TGCGCCAGCAGCGGACGTACTAGCAGTAGCTCCTACAATGAGCAGTTCTTC
J gene: TRBJ2-7; D gene: TRBD2; V gene: TRBV6-5; clone size: few; CDR3 length: 13; CDR3 protein: CASSNLGGVEQYF; CDR3 DNA: TGTGCCAGCAGTAATTTGGGGGGGGTGGAGCAGTACTTC
J gene: TRBJ2-1; D gene: TRBD1; V gene: TRBV11-2; clone size: once; CDR3 length: 16; CDR3 protein: CASSPTGGQGYNEQFF; CDR3 DNA: TGTGCCAGCAGCCCAACGGGGGGACAGGGTTACAATGAGCAGTTCTTC
J gene: TRBJ1-4; D gene: NA; V gene: TRBV9; clone size: NA; CDR3 length: 16; CDR3 protein: CASSGGSGQGHEKLFF; CDR3 DNA: TGTGCCAGCAGCGGTGGGTCCGGACAAGGACATGAAAAACTGTTTTTT
J gene: TRBJ1-5; D gene: NA; V gene: TRBV18; clone size: once; CDR3 length: 14; CDR3 protein: CASSPDGINQPQHF; CDR3 DNA: TGTGCCAGCTCACCTGACGGGATCAATCAGCCCCAGCATTTT
J gene: TRBJ1-1; D gene: NA; V gene: TRBV27; clone size: NA; CDR3 length: 13; CDR3 protein: CASRPQVNTEAFF; CDR3 DNA: TGTGCCAGCAGACCACAGGTGAACACTGAAGCTTTCTTT